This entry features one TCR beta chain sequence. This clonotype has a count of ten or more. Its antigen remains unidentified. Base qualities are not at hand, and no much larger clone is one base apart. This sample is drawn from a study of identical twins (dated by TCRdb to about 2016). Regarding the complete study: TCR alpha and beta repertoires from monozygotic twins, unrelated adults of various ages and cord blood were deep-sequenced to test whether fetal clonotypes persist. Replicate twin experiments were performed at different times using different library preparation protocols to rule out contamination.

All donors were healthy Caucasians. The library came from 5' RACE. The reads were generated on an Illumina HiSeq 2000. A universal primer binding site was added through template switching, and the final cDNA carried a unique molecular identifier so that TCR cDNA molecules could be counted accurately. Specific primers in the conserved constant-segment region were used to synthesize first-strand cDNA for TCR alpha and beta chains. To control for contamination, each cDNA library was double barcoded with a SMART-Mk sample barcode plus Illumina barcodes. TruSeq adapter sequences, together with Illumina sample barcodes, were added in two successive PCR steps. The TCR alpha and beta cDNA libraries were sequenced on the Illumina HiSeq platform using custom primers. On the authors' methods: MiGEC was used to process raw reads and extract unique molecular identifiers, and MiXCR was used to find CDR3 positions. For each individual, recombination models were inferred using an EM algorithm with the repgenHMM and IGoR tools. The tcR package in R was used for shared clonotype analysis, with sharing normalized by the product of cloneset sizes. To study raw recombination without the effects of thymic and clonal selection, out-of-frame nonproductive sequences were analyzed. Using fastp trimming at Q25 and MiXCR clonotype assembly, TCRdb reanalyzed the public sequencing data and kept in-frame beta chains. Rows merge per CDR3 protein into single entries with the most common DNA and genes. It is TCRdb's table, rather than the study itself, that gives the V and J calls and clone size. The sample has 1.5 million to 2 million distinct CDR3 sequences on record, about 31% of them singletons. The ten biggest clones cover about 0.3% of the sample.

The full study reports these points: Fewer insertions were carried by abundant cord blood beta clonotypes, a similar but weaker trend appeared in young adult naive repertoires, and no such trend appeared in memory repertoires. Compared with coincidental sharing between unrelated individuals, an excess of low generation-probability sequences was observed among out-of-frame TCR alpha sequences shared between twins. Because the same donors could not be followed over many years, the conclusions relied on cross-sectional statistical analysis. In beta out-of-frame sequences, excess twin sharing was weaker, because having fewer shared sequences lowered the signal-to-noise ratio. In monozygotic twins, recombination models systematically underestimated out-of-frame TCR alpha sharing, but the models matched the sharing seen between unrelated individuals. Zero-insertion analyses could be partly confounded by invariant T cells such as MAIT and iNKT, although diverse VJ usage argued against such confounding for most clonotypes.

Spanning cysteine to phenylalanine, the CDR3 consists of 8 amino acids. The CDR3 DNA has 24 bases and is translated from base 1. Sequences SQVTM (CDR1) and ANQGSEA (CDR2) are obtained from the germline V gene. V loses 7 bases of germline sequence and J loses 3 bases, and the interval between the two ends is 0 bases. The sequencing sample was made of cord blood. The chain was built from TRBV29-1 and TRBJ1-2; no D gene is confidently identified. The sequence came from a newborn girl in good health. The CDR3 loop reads CSDYGYTF. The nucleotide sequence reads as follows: TGCAGCGACTATGGCTACACCTTC. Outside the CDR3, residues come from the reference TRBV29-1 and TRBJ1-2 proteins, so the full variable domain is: SAVISQKPSRDICQRGTSLTIQCQVDSQVTMMFWYRQQPGQSLTLIATANQGSEATYESGFVIDKFPISRPNLTFSTLTVSNMSPEDSSIYLCSDYGYTFGSGTRLTVV.